This TCR beta chain was sequenced in a study of OX40 agonist ivuxolimab in advanced cancers. For the study at large: Partial responses were seen in three patients, one with hepatocellular carcinoma and two with cutaneous melanoma. Study-level findings and limits: Expanded peripheral T-cell antigen specificity went undetermined. Dosing at 0.1 to 3.0 mg/kg was accompanied by clonal expansion of CD4+ and CD8+ blood T cells by week 6.

A word on this clone: Its antigen is not identified.

The CDR3 spans 15 residues. From germline, CDR1 is ENHRY and CDR2 SYGVKD. Trimming stripped 0 bases from V and 6 bases from J, with 14 bases between. Sequenced by immunoSEQ multiplex PCR; TCRdb stores in-frame clones only, minus some. The data contain tens of thousands of clones, about 80% of them singletons. The chain is built from TRBV10-3 and TRBJ1-1; D gene unclear. The sequence came from an adult with an advanced solid tumor such as melanoma, head and neck, liver or kidney cancer. This specimen was CD4+ or CD8+ T cells sorted from blood, taken in a trial of the OX40 agonist ivuxolimab. In DNA, the CDR3 is TGTGCCATCAGTGAGTCTGTCGGCGGGCGAGCTGAAGCTTTCTTT. It encodes CAISESVGGRAEAFF.